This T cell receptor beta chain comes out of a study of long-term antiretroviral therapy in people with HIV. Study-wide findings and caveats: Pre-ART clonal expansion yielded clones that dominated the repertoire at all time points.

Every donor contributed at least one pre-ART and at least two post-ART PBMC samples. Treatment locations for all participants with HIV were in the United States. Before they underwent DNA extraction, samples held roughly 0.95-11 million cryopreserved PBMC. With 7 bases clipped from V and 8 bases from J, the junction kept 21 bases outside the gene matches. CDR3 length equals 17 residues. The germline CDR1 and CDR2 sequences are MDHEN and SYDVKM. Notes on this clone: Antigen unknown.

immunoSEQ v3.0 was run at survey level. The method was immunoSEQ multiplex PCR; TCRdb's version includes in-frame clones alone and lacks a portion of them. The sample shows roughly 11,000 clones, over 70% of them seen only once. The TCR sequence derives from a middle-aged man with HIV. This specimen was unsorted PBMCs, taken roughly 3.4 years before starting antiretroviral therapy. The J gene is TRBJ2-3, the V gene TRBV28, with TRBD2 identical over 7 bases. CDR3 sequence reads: CASTLSPAGVAAGTQYF. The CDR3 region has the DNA TGTGCCAGCACATTGTCTCCTGCGGGAGTTGCGGCGGGTACGCAGTATTTT.